The rows below give T cell receptor beta chains drawn from one sample of a study of Ad26.COV2.S vaccination and SARS-CoV-2 variants. Assay used: immunoSEQ multiplex PCR; TCRdb lists only in-frame clones, some missing. This sample carries 300,000 to 400,000 clones, under 90% of them seen once, and the ten largest clones take around 5.5%. The sequencing here drew on peripheral blood, taken in a trial of Ad26.COV2.S vaccine versus placebo. These receptor sequences come from a person aged 18-65 years who received the Ad26.COV2.S COVID-19 vaccine or a placebo. Both conserved end residues are trimmed from each CDR3. Clone size appears in some rows only: once, few, many, or a class for an expanded clone.

clone_size	v_call	j_call	cdr3_aa
NA	TRBV5-6	TRBJ1-2	ASSLWGEGGYT
NA	TRBV5-1	TRBJ1-2	ASTGNQNYGYT
NA	TRBV7-7	TRBJ1-3	ASSLGPGLSGNTIY
NA	TRBV18	TRBJ2-3	ASSPSRGGDTQY
NA	TRBV4-1	TRBJ1-2	ASSQVSSFYGYT
NA	TRBV29-1	TRBJ2-7	SVTDQGAFSLYEQY
NA	TRBV3-1/TRBV3-2	TRBJ2-7	ASSLTSGGAYEQY
NA	TRBV6-5	TRBJ1-1	ASTVSNGGKEAF
NA	TRBV10-3	TRBJ2-2	AISGLTSGTFANTGELF
NA	TRBV18	TRBJ1-1	ASSRGVPPEAF
few	TRBV12-3/TRBV12-4	TRBJ1-4	ASSSDSRLF
NA	TRBV4-3	TRBJ2-2	ASSQEGVGLGMELF
once	TRBV7-9	TRBJ1-3	ASRSGTFSGNTIY
NA	TRBV29-1	TRBJ1-1	TGSKGMNTEAF
NA	TRBV29-1	TRBJ1-1	SVRRGTEAF
NA	TRBV30	TRBJ1-1	ACVADTEAF
NA	TRBV3-1/TRBV3-2	TRBJ2-5	ASSSETQTQY
few	TRBV6-5	TRBJ1-1	ASVRTKNTEAF
NA	TRBV12-3/TRBV12-4	TRBJ1-1	ASSFKGNTEAF
NA	TRBV5-4	TRBJ2-3	ASKERESDTQY
NA	TRBV28	TRBJ2-5	ASSRTGGPETQY
NA	TRBV19	TRBJ1-5	ASSIKGWTYESVNQPQH
once	TRBV15	TRBJ2-3	ATSSSWGRDTDTQY
NA	TRBV10-2	TRBJ2-3	ASSLATKEDTQY
few	TRBV7-2	TRBJ2-2	ASRRDGNSNTGELF
NA	TRBV11-2	TRBJ2-7	ASSLAGFEQY
once	TRBV7-8	TRBJ1-2	ASSFRGLEGYT
NA	TRBV19	TRBJ1-1	ASNLGYSGTEAF
NA	TRBV5-6	TRBJ2-1	ASSLEGQPSSYNEQF
NA	TRBV18	TRBJ1-1	ASSPAGKNTEAF
NA	TRBV6-1	TRBJ1-2	ASSEANTYGYT
once	TRBV6-5	TRBJ2-1	ASSYLFAGTTQF
NA	TRBV4-3	TRBJ2-4	ASSQGTGGLFNIQY
NA	TRBV10-3	TRBJ2-1	AISESTTGSYNEQF
NA	TRBV10-3	TRBJ1-2	AISEGLETGTKWDYGYT
once	TRBV19	TRBJ2-3	ASSFGLAGGGNTQY
NA	TRBV28	TRBJ1-4	ASSLGGATNEKLF
NA	TRBV7-2	TRBJ1-1	ASSLVIQGTEAF
NA	TRBV18	TRBJ2-2	ASSRDTYTGELF
NA	TRBV7-9	TRBJ1-2	ASRDPGQVYGYT
NA	TRBV6-2/TRBV6-3	TRBJ1-1	ASSWLTGTQYFGAF
NA	TRBV13	TRBJ2-7	ASSLRGVLYEQY
NA	TRBV6-5	TRBJ1-6	ASSYSKQGNSPLH
NA	TRBV25-1	TRBJ2-1	ASSGSSGRARSYNEQF
NA	TRBV5-8	TRBJ2-3	ASSFLAGTSTDTQY
few	TRBV7-3	TRBJ1-2	ASSLQGGYT
NA	TRBV6-2/TRBV6-3	TRBJ2-1	ASSQANGYNEQF
NA	TRBV6-5	TRBJ2-7	ASSHITQGFYEQY